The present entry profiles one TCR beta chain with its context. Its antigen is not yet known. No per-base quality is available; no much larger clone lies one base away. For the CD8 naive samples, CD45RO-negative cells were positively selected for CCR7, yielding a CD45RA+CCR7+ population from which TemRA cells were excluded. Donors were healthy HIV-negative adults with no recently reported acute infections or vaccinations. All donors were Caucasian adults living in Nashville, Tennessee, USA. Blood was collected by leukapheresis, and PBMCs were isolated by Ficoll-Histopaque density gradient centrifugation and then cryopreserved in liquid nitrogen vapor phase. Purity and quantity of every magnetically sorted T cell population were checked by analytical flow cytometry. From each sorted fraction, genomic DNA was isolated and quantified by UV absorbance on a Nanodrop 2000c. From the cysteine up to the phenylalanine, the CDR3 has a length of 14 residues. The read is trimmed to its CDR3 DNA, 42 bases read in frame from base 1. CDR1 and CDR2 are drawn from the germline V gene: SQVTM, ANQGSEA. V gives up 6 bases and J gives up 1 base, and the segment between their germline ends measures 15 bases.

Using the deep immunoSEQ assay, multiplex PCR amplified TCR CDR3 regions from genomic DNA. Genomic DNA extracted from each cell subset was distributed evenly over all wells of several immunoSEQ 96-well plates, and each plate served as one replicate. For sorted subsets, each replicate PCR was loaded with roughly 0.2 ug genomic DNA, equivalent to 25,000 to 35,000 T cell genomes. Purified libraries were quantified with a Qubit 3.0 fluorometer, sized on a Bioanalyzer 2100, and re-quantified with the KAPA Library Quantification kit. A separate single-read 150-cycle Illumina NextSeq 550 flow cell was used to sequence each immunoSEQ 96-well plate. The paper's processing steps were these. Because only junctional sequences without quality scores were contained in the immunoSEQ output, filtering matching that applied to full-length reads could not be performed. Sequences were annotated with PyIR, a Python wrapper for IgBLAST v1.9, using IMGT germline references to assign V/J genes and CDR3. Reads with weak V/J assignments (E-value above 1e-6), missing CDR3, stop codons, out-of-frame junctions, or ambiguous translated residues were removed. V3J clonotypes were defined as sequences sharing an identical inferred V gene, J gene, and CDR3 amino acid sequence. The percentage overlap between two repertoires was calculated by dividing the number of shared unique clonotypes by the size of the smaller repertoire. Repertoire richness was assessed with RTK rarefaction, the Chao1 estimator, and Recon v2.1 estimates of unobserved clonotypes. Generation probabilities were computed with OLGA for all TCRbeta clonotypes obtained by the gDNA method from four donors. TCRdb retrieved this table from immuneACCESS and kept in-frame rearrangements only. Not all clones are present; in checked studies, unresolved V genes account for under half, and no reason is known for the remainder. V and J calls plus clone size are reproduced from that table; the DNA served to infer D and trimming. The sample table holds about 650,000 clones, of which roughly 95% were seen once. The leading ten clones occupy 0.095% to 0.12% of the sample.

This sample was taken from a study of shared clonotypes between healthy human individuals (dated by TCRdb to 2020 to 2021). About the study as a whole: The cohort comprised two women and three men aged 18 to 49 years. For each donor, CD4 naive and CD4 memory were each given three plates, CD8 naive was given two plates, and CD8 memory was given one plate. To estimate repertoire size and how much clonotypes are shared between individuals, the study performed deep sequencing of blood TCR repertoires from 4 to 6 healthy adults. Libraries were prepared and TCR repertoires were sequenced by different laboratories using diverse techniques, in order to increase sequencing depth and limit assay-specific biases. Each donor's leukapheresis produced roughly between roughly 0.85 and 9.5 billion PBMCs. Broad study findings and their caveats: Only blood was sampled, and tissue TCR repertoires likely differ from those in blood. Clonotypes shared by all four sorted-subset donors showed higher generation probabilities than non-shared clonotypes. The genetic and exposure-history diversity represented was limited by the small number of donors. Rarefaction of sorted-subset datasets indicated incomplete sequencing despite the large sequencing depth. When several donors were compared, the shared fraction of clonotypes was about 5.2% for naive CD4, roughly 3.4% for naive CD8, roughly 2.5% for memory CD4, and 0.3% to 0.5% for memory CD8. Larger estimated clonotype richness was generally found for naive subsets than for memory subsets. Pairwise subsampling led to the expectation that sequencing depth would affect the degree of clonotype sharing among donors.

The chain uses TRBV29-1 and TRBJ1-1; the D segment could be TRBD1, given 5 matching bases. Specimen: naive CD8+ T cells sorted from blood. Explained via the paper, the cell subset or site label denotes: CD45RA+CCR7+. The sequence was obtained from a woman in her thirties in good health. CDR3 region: CSVVGAGWNTEAFF. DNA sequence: TGCAGCGTGGTTGGGGCCGGTTGGAACACTGAAGCTTTCTTT. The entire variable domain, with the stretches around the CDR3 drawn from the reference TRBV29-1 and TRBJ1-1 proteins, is SAVISQKPSRDICQRGTSLTIQCQVDSQVTMMFWYRQQPGQSLTLIATANQGSEATYESGFVIDKFPISRPNLTFSTLTVSNMSPEDSSIYLCSVVGAGWNTEAFFGQGTRLTVV.